The T cell receptor beta chain described here comes from a study of tumor and adjacent non-tumor tissue in lung cancer. Study-level background: Histology: 12 adenocarcinoma, 2 squamous cell carcinoma, 1 small cell lung cancer. Overall study findings and caveats: Higher tumor TCR diversity was associated with shorter survival.

For this clonotype: Its matching antigen is unknown.

TCRbeta libraries were built with three rounds of nested PCR, modified from ARM-PCR. TCRdb re-called the multiplex PCR reads through MiXCR, storing one row per CDR3 protein. The sample has about 86,000 distinct CDR3 sequences, roughly 77% seen once. This CDR3 has 12 amino acids. The germline CDR1 and CDR2 sequences are DFQATT and SNEGSKA (reference sequence). The template was RNA from unsorted bulk tissue. The normal lung tissue was taken more than 3 cm from the tumor edge. What was sequenced was distant non-tumor lung tissue. The sequence came from a woman aged 50 to 60 with non-small cell lung cancer. The chain is built from TRBV20-1 and TRBJ2-1; maybe TRBD1 (6 bases). The CDR3 spells CKGVAGNNEQFF. The CDR3 nucleotides are TGCAAGGGGGTGGCTGGGAACAATGAGCAGTTCTTC.